This T cell receptor beta chain was retrieved from a study of cytomegalovirus exposure and HLA in healthy donors. The study's findings and limits: Confirmation was obtained in vitro that three CMV-associated chains are specific for CMV antigens. As a later analysis showed, a missense DCLRE1C variant was linked to trimming of TCR beta V- and J-genes.

Concerning this clone itself: The antigen is undetermined.

When sampled, the donors appeared nominally healthy, though they likely had unrecorded immune exposures. The PCR contained 60 Vbeta and 13 Jbeta primers. Some clones are missing from TCRdb's copy, which holds only in-frame ones; the method was immunoSEQ multiplex PCR. The table shows some 220,000 clones, with 75% to 85% occurring only once. The ends were cut back, 0 bases at V and 5 bases at J, with 10 bases in the middle. From germline, CDR1 is LGHNA and CDR2 YSLEER. This CDR3 is 14 amino acids long. The receptor comes from an older woman in good health and CMV-seropositive. The sample consisted of PBMCs. The gene calls are TRBV4-3 and TRBJ1-1; D unresolved. The CDR3 protein is CASSQEARSTEAFF. The CDR3 bases are TGCGCCAGCAGCCAAGAGGCCCGGAGTACTGAAGCTTTCTTT.